The 13 T cell receptor beta chains below all came from one sample that was sequenced in a study of cytomegalovirus exposure and HLA in healthy donors (dated by TCRdb to 2017 to 2019). Libraries came from the immunoSEQ multiplex PCR assay. A mixture of 60 forward primers for TCR Vbeta segments and 13 reverse primers for TCR Jbeta segments was used in the multiplex PCR. This immuneACCESS table, as held by TCRdb, lists in-frame sequences with V and J called but not all clones. Of the missing ones, under half trace to an unresolved V gene in checked studies; the others have no known cause. The sample table holds some 200,000 clones, of which roughly 80% were seen once. The top ten clonotypes cover roughly a sixth of the sample. The sequenced sample was PBMCs. Every receptor here comes from a man aged 40-55 years in good health and CMV-seronegative.

V is TRBV4-2 and J is TRBJ1-5, with 7 positions matching TRBD1. Trimming removed 2 bases from V and 0 bases from J; junction bases left unmatched: 4. CDR1 is LGHNA and CDR2 is YNFKEQ in the germline V gene. This CDR3 is 16 amino acids long. CDR3 DNA sequence: TGTGCCAGCAGCCAAACAGGGGCAAATAGCAATCAGCCCCAGCATTTT. Translation: CASSQTGANSNQPQHF.

This clone has only one observation. J is TRBJ1-2 and V is TRBV28; no definite D call. The CDR3 totals 13 residues. V was cut by 6 bases and J by 7 bases, with 15 bases left in between. Looked up from germline, CDR1 is MDHEN and CDR2 is SYDVKM. CDR3 loop: CASSPKTGGGYTF. CDR3 sequence (DNA): TGTGCCAGCAGCCCCAAGACCGGCGGTGGCTACACCTTC.

This chain connects TRBV7-8 to TRBJ2-7; maybe TRBD1 (5 bases). Trimming left V 2 bases short and J 4 bases short, with 9 bases between. CDR3 length: 13 residues. The germline V gene encodes CDR1 SGHVS and CDR2 FQNEAQ. CDR3: CASSLTRAYEQYF. CDR3 nucleotides: TGTGCCAGCAGCTTAACCAGGGCATACGAGCAGTACTTC.

This rearrangement joins TRBV7-9 to TRBJ2-2; TRBD2 might be the D (6 bases). Germline V gene sequence: CDR1 SEHNR, CDR2 FQNEAQ (reference sequence). Trimming removed 4 bases at V and 2 bases at J, with 11 bases between. There are 15 residues in the CDR3. The CDR3 region is CASSSSAGNTGELFF. Written as DNA, the CDR3 is TGTGCCAGCAGCTCCTCCGCGGGAAACACCGGGGAGCTGTTTTTT.

This clone appeared a single time. The rearrangement joins TRBV19 to TRBJ2-1, with D perhaps TRBD1 (6 bases). Germline CDR1 LNHDA, CDR2 SQIVND (reference sequence). The germline V and J ends were trimmed by 5 bases and 3 bases, with 14 bases remaining between them. This CDR3 has 15 amino acids. In DNA, the CDR3 is TGTGCCAGTAGTCCCTTCATGACAGGCTACAATGAGCAGTTCTTC. This sequence encodes CASSPFMTGYNEQFF.

The chain recombines TRBV7-9 with TRBJ1-3; TRBD1 is a possible D gene (6 bases). Trimming cost V 5 bases and J 2 bases, with 19 bases left between them. Germline values: CDR1 SEHNR, CDR2 FQNEAQ (reference sequence). The CDR3 loop spans 17 amino acids. CDR3 DNA: TGTGCCAGCAGCGGGGAGGGGGGGCCGGCTACTGGAAACACCATATATTTT. Its protein is CASSGEGGPATGNTIYF.

This clone was counted once. The rearrangement uses TRBV7-8 and TRBJ1-5, with D tentatively TRBD1 (6 bases). The germline CDR1 and CDR2 sequences are SGHVS and FQNEAQ. This CDR3 has 15 residues. The V and J ends lost 5 bases and 4 bases respectively, with 15 bases between them. The CDR3 bases are TGTGCCAGCAGCCTCACTCCGGACAGAAATCAGCCCCAGCATTTT. Its protein product is CASSLTPDRNQPQHF.

This clone was counted between two and nine times. Other nucleotide sequences from this sample produce the same CDR3. The rearrangement joins TRBV4-1 to TRBJ1-2; D not certain. The CDR3 runs to 13 residues. CDR1 is MGHRA, CDR2 YSYEKL, per germline. V dropped 3 bases and J dropped 2 bases, with 7 bases sitting between them. The CDR3 sequence is CASSQTRNYGYTF. The CDR3 coding sequence is TGCGCCAGCAGCCAGACAAGGAACTATGGCTACACCTTC.

A word on this clone: Mismatch with germline at one junction end may stem from a read error. This chain joins TRBV18 and TRBJ1-2, with D perhaps matching TRBD1 (5 bases). Germline values: CDR1 KGHSH, CDR2 LQKENI. This CDR3 has 13 amino acids. DNA for the CDR3: TGTGCCAGCTCTCCACGGGCGACAGATGGCTACACCTTC. Its protein is CASSPRATDGYTF.

The chain couples TRBV6-1 to TRBJ2-7; TRBD1 matches 8 bases. Germline CDR1 MNHNS, CDR2 SASEGT. Trimming cost V 3 bases and J 3 bases; bases outside gene matches: 13. The CDR3 has 17 amino acids. CDR3 in amino acids: CASSETGDPSWGYEQYF. CDR3 nucleotide sequence: TGTGCCAGCAGTGAGACAGGGGACCCGTCCTGGGGCTACGAGCAGTACTTC.

This clone was seen more than once but under ten times. The rearrangement uses TRBV28 and TRBJ2-7; perhaps TRBD2 as D (5 bases). This CDR3 has 15 amino acids. Trimming pared 5 bases from V and 5 bases from J, leaving 19 bases between. Germline V gene data show CDR1 as MDHEN and CDR2 as SYDVKM. The CDR3 DNA reads TGTGCCAGCAGTCCCCTCGGATCGGGGTTGAACGAGCAGTACTTC. This gives the protein CASSPLGSGLNEQYF.

The chain employs TRBV5-1 and TRBJ2-1, with a possible D match to TRBD1 (6 bases). CDR3 length: 13 amino acids. Trimming removed 2 bases from V and 6 bases from J, with 9 bases in between. Germline assignment: CDR1 SGHRS and CDR2 YFSETQ. The CDR3 bases are TGCGCCAGCAGCTTTGAAGGGGGCAATGAGCAGTTCTTC. This codes for CASSFEGGNEQFF.

The sample holds one count of this clone. The rearrangement joins TRBV18 to TRBJ1-4, with TRBD1 matching 7 bases. Trimming cost V 3 bases and J 8 bases; bases outside gene matches: 9. CDR3 length equals 15 residues. Germline lookup yields CDR1 KGHSH and CDR2 LQKENI. CDR3 nucleotide sequence: TGTGCCAGCTCACCTGACAGGGTGGGGAACGAAAAACTGTTTTTT. Its protein product is CASSPDRVGNEKLFF.